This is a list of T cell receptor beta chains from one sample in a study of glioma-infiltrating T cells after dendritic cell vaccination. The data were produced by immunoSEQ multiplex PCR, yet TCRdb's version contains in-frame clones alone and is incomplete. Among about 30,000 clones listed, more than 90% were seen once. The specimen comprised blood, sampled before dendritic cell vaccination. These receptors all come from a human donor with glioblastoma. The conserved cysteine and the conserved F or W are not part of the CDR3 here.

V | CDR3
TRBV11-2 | ASSLGSGAGYEQY
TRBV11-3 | ASSQGASYSYNEQF
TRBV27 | ASSLRVGRGVGYEQF
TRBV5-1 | ASSPGTGPVMNTEAF
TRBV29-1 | SVRDRVGGSTDTQY
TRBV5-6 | ASSFRDRGAPLH
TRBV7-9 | ASSLAGTYSYEQY
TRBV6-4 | ASSDPGTGPSGANVLT
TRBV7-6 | ASSLSLERGIQPQH
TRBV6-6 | ASSYQTGDGSALF
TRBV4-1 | ASSQDQEGRNQPQH
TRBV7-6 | ASRGGRNEKLF
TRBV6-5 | ASSLDRGMNTEAF
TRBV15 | ATSRGRTGSETQY
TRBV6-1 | ASSEIIGSVYNSPLH
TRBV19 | ASSISGYREGRGANVLT
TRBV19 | ASRQAGGLSGANVLT
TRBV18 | ASSPDRGNSPLH
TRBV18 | ASSLDSYNEQF
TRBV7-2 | ASSLAGAGGSNQPQH
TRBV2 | ASISDRVTNYGYT
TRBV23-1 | ASTRETQY
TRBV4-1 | ASSQWRNEKLF
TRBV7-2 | ASSLDTGSGIQY
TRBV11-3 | ASSLGRGGVNEQF
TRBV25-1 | ASSPLGQGNSPLH
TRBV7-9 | ASSLAPSGGAGSTDTQY
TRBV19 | ASSMGGTEAF
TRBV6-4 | ASSDSDRESSEAF
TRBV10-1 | ASSPDRTPYGYT
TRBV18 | ASSPVRTRSSYEQY
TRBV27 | ASSRQTGVNEQF
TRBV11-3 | ASSSAGQGGVGEQY
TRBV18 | ASSRTGTGGATNEKLF
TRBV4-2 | ASSQDPGYSSYEQY
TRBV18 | ASSPASDREKLF
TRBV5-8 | ATRPGGSTEAF
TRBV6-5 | ASSYDRANQPQH
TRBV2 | ASSYRDRVNYGYT
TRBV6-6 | ASSYSFDRKEAF
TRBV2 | ASRGLANTGELF
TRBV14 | ASSQDIGDIQY
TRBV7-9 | ASTPTGGIYGEQF
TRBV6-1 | ASSDPGSGNTIY
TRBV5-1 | ASSPLAGGGGELF
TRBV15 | ATSSPGTGSVVIQY
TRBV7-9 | ASSLGTGVMTPLH
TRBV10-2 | ASRTTGEETQY
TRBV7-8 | ASSPPGGRAGELF
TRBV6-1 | ASSGSRGPPYEQY